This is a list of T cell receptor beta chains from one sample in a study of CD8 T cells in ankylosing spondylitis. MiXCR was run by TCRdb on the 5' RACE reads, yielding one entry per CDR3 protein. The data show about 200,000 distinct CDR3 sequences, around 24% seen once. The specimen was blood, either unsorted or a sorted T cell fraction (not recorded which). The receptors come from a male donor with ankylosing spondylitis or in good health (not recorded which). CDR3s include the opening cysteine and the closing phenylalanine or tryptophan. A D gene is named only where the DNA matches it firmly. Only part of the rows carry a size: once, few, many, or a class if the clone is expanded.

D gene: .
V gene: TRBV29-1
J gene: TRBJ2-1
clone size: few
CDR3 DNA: TGCAGCGTTGGTAGGGTTGCGGCGAGAGGAAATGAGCAGTTCTTC
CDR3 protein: CSVGRVAARGNEQFF

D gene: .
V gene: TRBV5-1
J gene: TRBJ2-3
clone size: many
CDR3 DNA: TGCGCCAGCAGCCCTTTGCTAAGTGATACGCAGTATTTT
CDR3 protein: CASSPLLSDTQYF

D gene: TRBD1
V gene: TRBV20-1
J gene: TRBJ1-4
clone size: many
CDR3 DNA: TGCAGTGCCCGACAGGGGGAAGAAAAACTGTTTTTT
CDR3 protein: CSARQGEEKLFF

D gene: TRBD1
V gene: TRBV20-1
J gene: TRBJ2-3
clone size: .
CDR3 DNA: TGCAGTGCCAGGAACAGGGGTCCAGATACGCAGTATTTT
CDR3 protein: CSARNRGPDTQYF

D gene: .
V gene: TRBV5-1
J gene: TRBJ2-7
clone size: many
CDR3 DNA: TGCGCCAGCAGCGCTGACATGTACGAGCAGTACTTC
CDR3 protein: CASSADMYEQYF

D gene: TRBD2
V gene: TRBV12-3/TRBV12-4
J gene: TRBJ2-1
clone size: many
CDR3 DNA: TGTGCCAGCAGTTCTCAGACTAGCGGGAGCACGTTCTTC
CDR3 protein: CASSSQTSGSTFF

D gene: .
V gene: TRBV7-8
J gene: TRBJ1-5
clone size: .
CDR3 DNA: TGTGCCAGCAGCTTAGCGTCGGGGATTACTAGGAGCAATCAGCCCCAGCATTTT
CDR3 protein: CASSLASGITRSNQPQHF

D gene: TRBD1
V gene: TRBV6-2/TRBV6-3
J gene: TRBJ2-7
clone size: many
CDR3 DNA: TGTGCCAGCAGTTACGAGGTGGGACAGGGCACCTACGAGCAGTACTTC
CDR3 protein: CASSYEVGQGTYEQYF

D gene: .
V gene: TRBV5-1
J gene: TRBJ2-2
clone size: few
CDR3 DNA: TGCGCCAGCAGCTTGCGTGGAATCGGGGAGCTGTTTTTT
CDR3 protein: CASSLRGIGELFF

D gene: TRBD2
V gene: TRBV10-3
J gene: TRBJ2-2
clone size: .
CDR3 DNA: TGTGCCATCACGGGAGGAGGCACCGGGGAGCTGTTTTTT
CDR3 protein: CAITGGGTGELFF

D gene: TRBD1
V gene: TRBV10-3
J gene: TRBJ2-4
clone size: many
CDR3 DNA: TGTGCCATCAGGGACAGGGTATCGGACATTCAGTACTTC
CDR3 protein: CAIRDRVSDIQYF

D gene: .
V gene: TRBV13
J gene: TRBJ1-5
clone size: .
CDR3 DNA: TGTGCCAGCAGCTTAAGCGGACCTGGTAATCAGCCCCAGCATTTT
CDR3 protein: CASSLSGPGNQPQHF

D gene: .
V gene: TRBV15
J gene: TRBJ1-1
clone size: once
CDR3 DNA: TGTGCCACCAACAGAAGGGAGGGATCTGAAGCTTTCTTT
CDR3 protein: CATNRREGSEAFF

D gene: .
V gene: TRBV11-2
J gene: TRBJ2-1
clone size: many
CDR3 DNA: TGTGCCAGCAAAGAGGGACTGTCCTACAATGAGCAGTTCTTC
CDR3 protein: CASKEGLSYNEQFF

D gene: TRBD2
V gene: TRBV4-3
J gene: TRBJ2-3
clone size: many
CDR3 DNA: TGCGCCAGCAGCCAAGTTGGACTAGCGGGATACACAGATACGCAGTATTTT
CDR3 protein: CASSQVGLAGYTDTQYF

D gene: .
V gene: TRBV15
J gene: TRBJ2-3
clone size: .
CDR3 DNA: TGTGCCACCAGCAGTGGTATGAGCGGCCTCACAGATACGCAGTATTTT
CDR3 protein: CATSSGMSGLTDTQYF

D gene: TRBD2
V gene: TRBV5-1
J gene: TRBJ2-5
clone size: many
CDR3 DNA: TGCGCCAGCAGCTCACGGACTAGCGGGACGGAGACCCAGTACTTC
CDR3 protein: CASSSRTSGTETQYF

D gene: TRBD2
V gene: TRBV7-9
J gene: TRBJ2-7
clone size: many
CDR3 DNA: TGTGCCAGCAGCTTACTTGGACTAGGGTCGGGTGAGCAGTACTTC
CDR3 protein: CASSLLGLGSGEQYF

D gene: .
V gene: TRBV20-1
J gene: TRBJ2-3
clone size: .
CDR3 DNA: TGCAGTGCTTGGTCCTCGAATACGCAGTATTTT
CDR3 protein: CSAWSSNTQYF

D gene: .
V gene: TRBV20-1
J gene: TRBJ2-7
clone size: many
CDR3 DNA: TGCAGTGCTAGTACGGCACCATCGGTGGGCGAGCAGTACTTC
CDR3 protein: CSASTAPSVGEQYF

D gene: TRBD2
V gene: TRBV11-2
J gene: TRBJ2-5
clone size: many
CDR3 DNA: TGTGCCAGCAGCTTCAATCGACTAGCTAGTGGGCAAGAGACCCAGTACTTC
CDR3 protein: CASSFNRLASGQETQYF

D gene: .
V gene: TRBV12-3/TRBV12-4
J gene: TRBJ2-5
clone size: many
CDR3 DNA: TGTGCCAGCACCTATAGCCGGGGTCATGGAGAGACCCAGTACTTC
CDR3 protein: CASTYSRGHGETQYF

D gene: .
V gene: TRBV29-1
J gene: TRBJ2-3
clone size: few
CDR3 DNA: TGCAGCGTTGAAAGGGCAGATACGCAGTATTTT
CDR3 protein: CSVERADTQYF

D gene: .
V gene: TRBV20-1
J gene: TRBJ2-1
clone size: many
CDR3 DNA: TGCAGTGCTAGCGGGAGCTCCTACAATGAGCAGTTCTTC
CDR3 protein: CSASGSSYNEQFF

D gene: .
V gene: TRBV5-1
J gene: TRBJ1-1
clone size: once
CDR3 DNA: TGCGCCAGCAGCTTGGCCACCAGGGCCACTGAAGCTTTCTTT
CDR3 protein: CASSLATRATEAFF

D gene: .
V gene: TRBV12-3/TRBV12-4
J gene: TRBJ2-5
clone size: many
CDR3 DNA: TGTGCCAGCAGGGCAGGGGAGAGGGAGACCCAGTACTTC
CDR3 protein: CASRAGERETQYF